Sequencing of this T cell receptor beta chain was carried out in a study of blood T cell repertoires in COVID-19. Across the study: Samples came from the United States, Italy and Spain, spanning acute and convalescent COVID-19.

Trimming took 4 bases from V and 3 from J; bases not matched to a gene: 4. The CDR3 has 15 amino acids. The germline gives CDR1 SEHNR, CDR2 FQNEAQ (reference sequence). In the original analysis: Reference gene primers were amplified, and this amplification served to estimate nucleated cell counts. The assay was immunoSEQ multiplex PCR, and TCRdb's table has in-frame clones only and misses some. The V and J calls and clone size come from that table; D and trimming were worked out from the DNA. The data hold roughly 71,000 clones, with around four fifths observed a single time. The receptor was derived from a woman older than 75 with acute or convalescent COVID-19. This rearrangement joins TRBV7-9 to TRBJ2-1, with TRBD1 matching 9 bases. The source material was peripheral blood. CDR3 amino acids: CASSSGQGIYNEQFF. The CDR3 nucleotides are TGTGCCAGCAGCTCGGGACAGGGAATCTACAATGAGCAGTTCTTC.